Here is one TCR beta chain with its context. Generated by immunoSEQ multiplex PCR, the TCRdb table keeps only in-frame clones and is missing some. The sample consists of more than 250,000 clones, about nine tenths of them appearing once. The data were obtained in a study of blood T cell repertoires in COVID-19. The wider study: The cDNA or gDNA used as material had been derived from T cells, B-cell-depleted T cells, or PBMCs.

In germline, CDR1 is MDHEN, CDR2 SYDVKM. The germline V and J ends were trimmed by 6 bases and 3 bases, with 14 bases remaining between them. The CDR3 extends over 14 amino acids. Input material: peripheral blood. This clonotype was sampled from a man aged 45-60 years with active or convalescent COVID-19. The gene calls are TRBV28 and TRBJ1-2, with D possibly TRBD1 on 6 matching bases. The CDR3 spells CASSESDRYYGYTF. Written as DNA, the CDR3 is TGTGCCAGCAGCGAGTCGGACAGATACTATGGCTACACCTTC.